One and the same sample provided the 21 T cell receptor beta chains below, sequenced in a study of T cell responses to AZD1222 COVID-19 vaccine. The table came from immunoSEQ multiplex PCR; TCRdb's copy has only in-frame clones and leaves some out. There are fewer than 110,000 clones in the sample; 80% to 90% occur only once, and roughly 10% lies in the top ten. This specimen consisted of peripheral blood, obtained 28 days after the second AZD1222 dose. These receptors originate from an adult who received the AZD1222 COVID-19 vaccine.

Note on this clone: The sample contains more than one DNA sequence encoding this CDR3. The gene calls are TRBV28 and TRBJ1-5; TRBD1 matches 8 bases. The CDR3 is made up of 14 amino acids. CDR1 and CDR2 from the germline V gene are MDHEN and SYDVKM. The ends lost 6 bases at V and 4 bases at J; junction bases unmatched: 5. The CDR3 DNA follows: TGTGCCAGCAGACCCGGACAGGGAAATCAGCCCCAGCATTTT. Translation: CASRPGQGNQPQHF.

This clone showed up just once. This chain joins TRBV18 and TRBJ1-2, with D tentatively TRBD1 (5 bases). Trimming pared 3 bases from V and 3 bases from J, leaving 17 bases between. The CDR3 loop spans 16 amino acids. Per the germline V gene, CDR1 is KGHSH and CDR2 is LQKENI. This CDR3 reads CASSPNQGGRDYGYTF. The DNA of the CDR3 is TGTGCCAGCTCACCCAATCAGGGAGGAAGGGACTATGGCTACACCTTC.

V is TRBV30 and J is TRBJ1-3; tentative D call: TRBD1 (5 bases). Germline V gene lookup returns CDR1 GTSNPN and CDR2 SVGIG (reference sequence). Trimming pared 0 bases from V and 3 bases from J, leaving 9 bases between. The CDR3 is 14 amino acids. The CDR3 bases are TGTGCCTGGAGTGTCCAGGGAGGTGGAAACACCATATATTTT. It yields the protein CAWSVQGGGNTIYF.

This clone was counted a few times. This rearrangement joins TRBV3-1 (or the pseudogene TRBV3-2) to TRBJ2-7; no firm D call. Per the germline V gene, CDR1 is LGHDT and CDR2 is YNNKEL (reference sequence). This CDR3 comprises 14 residues. V was pared by 1 base and J by 3 bases, with 10 bases between. CDR3 DNA sequence: TGTGCCAGCAGCCAAGGCAGGCGTGACTACGAGCAGTACTTC. It codes for CASSQGRRDYEQYF.

This sequence joins TRBV7-9 and TRBJ1-3; D is unresolved. The CDR3 has 14 amino acids. Germline CDR1 SEHNR, CDR2 FQNEAQ (reference sequence). Deletions cut 1 base from V and 4 bases from J, with 8 bases between. CDR3 in DNA: TGTGCCAGCAGCTTAGACGGTTTCGGAAACACCATATATTTT. It yields the protein CASSLDGFGNTIYF.

This chain joins TRBV6-5 and TRBJ2-1; 7 bases line up with TRBD2. The CDR3 has 14 amino acids. Germline trimming cut 2 bases from V and 11 bases from J; bases unmatched to any gene: 9. Germline CDR1 reads MNHEY; CDR2 reads SVGAGI. The CDR3 DNA reads TGTGCCAGCAGTTACCTGACTAGCCCTCCGCAGCAGTTCTTC. It specifies CASSYLTSPPQQFF.

V usage is TRBV27 and J usage is TRBJ2-2; 11 nucleotides match TRBD2. V shed 4 bases, J shed 6 bases, and the junction held 7 bases outside the gene matches. CDR3 length: 16 amino acids. Looked up from germline, CDR1 is MNHEY and CDR2 is SMNVEV (reference sequence). The CDR3 DNA sequence: TGTGCCAGCAGTTATCTAGCGGGAGGCAAACCCGGGGAGCTGTTTTTT. It codes for CASSYLAGGKPGELFF.

The chain has TRBV7-7 and TRBJ2-6, with D possibly matching TRBD2 (6 bases). CDR3 size: 14 residues. Germline CDR1 and CDR2: SSHAT and FNYEAQ (reference sequence). The CDR3 region has the DNA TGTGCTAGCGCCGGAGGGGACGGGGCCAACGTCCTGACTTTC. Its protein product is CASAGGDGANVLTF.

This clone has just a few counts. The chain links TRBV7-9 to TRBJ2-1; tentatively, D is TRBD2 (5 bases). The germline V gene encodes CDR1 SEHNR and CDR2 FQNEAQ (reference sequence). V lost 6 bases and J 6 bases, leaving 18 bases between the germline ends. The CDR3 length is 15 residues. The CDR3 region is CASRHRGRPGNEQFF. The DNA of the CDR3 is TGTGCCAGCAGGCACAGAGGGCGGCCTGGCAATGAGCAGTTCTTC.

This clone has a handful of counts. The gene calls are TRBV7-2 and TRBJ1-2, with a weak D call TRBD1 (5 bases). CDR3 size: 13 residues. Per germline, CDR1 SGHTA and CDR2 FQGNSA. V lost 5 bases to trimming and J lost 7 bases, with 14 bases between them. Written as DNA, the CDR3 is TGTGCCAGCAGCCTAAGGCAGGGCTCTGGCTACACCTTC. Its protein product is CASSLRQGSGYTF.

The chain couples TRBV30 to TRBJ1-5, with TRBD1 matching over 8 bases. V was clipped by 0 bases and J by 6 bases; unmatched bases: 7. CDR1 GTSNPN and CDR2 SVGIG come from the germline V gene (reference sequence). The CDR3 length is 15 residues. CDR3 sequence: CAWSVLQGASQPQHF. The CDR3 coding sequence is TGTGCCTGGAGTGTACTCCAGGGGGCGAGTCAGCCCCAGCATTTT.

The V gene is TRBV19, the J gene TRBJ1-2; 7 bases align to TRBD1. Per the germline V gene, CDR1 is LNHDA and CDR2 is SQIVND (reference sequence). J was trimmed by 5 bases and V by 5 bases; bases with no gene match: 11. This CDR3 is built from 15 residues. CDR3 sequence: CASSPRTGPVYGYTF. Here the CDR3 DNA reads TGTGCCAGTAGTCCGCGGACAGGCCCCGTTTATGGCTACACCTTC. Looking up the rest from reference TRBV19 and TRBJ1-2 gives the full variable domain: DGGITQSPKYLFRKEGQNVTLSCEQNLNHDAMYWYRQDPGQGLRLIYYSQIVNDFQKGDIAEGYSVSREKKESFPLTVTSAQKNPTAFYLCASSPRTGPVYGYTFGSGTRLTVV.

V gene TRBV5-4 combines with J gene TRBJ1-4; a possible D gene is TRBD1 (5 bases). Germline V CDR1 and CDR2: SGHNT, YYREEE (reference sequence). The ends were cut back, 7 bases at V and 6 bases at J, with 16 bases in the middle. The length of the CDR3 is 14 residues. The CDR3 coding sequence is TGTGCCAGCGGATCCAGGGAAAGGGATGAAAAACTGTTTTTT. Amino acids: CASGSRERDEKLFF.

The count of this clone is one. The chain is built from TRBV11-3 and TRBJ2-5; 11 nucleotides line up with TRBD1. Germline V gives CDR1 SGHNT, CDR2 YENEEA. The CDR3 is 16 amino acids. Trimming removed 5 bases from V and 3 bases from J; junction bases left unmatched: 8. As DNA, the CDR3 is TGTGCCAGCAGCCCCGGACAGGGGGCGACTAAAGAGACCCAGTACTTC. Amino acids: CASSPGQGATKETQYF.

The rearrangement uses TRBV18 and TRBJ1-1; TRBD1 agrees at 8 bases. CDR1 is KGHSH, CDR2 LQKENI, per germline. Trimming took 5 bases from V and 0 from J; bases not matched to a gene: 8. CDR3 length equals 16 residues. CDR3 nucleotides: TGTGCCAGCTCAACCGGGACAGGCCTCATGAACACTGAAGCTTTCTTT. This translates into CASSTGTGLMNTEAFF.

This clone was observed a single time. The V call is TRBV25-1, the J call TRBJ2-5; 11 nucleotides agree with TRBD1. Germline CDR1 and CDR2: MGHDK and SYGVNS. V was clipped by 3 bases and J by 5 bases; unmatched bases: 11. The CDR3 loop spans 17 amino acids. In DNA, the CDR3 is TGTGCCAGCAGTGATGGTGTAGCCGGGACAGGGGGGGAGACCCAGTACTTC. Translating gives CASSDGVAGTGGETQYF.

This chain connects TRBV12-5 to TRBJ1-2; D is perhaps TRBD1 (6 bases). The CDR3 runs to 14 residues. V lost 5 bases, J lost 4 bases, and 14 bases lay in between. Germline-derived CDR1 and CDR2 are LGHNT and FRNRAP. The CDR3, as DNA: TGTGCTAGTGGTGCCGGGGGGCGCGGCTATGGCTACACCTTC. Translation gives CASGAGGRGYGYTF.

The rearrangement joins TRBV10-2 to TRBJ2-1, with D unresolved. Germline V gives CDR1 WSHSY, CDR2 SAAADI. The CDR3 consists of 11 residues. V lost 4 bases, J lost 5 bases, and 3 bases lay in between. The CDR3 is CASSAHNEQFF. The CDR3 DNA reads as TGCGCCAGCAGTGCCCACAATGAGCAGTTCTTC.

This chain links TRBV29-1 with TRBJ1-3; D remains unclear. Trimming pared 4 bases from V and 2 bases from J, leaving 15 bases between. Germline loops: CDR1 SQVTM, CDR2 ANQGSEA. The CDR3 has 15 amino acids. CDR3 protein: CSVAHGDPAGNTIYF. The CDR3 DNA sequence: TGCAGCGTTGCCCACGGTGATCCGGCTGGAAACACCATATATTTT.

The chain couples TRBV3-1 (or the pseudogene TRBV3-2) to TRBJ1-2; the D gene is possibly TRBD1 (6 bases). V shed 5 bases and J shed 4 bases, with 14 bases lying between them. The CDR3 consists of 14 residues. Looked up from germline, CDR1 is LGHDT and CDR2 is YNNKEL (reference sequence). CDR3 coding DNA: TGTGCCAGCAGCGAGGATGGACAGAGCTATGGCTACACCTTC. Amino acids: CASSEDGQSYGYTF.

This clone was counted a few times. The V call is TRBV28, the J call TRBJ2-1, with a tentative D call TRBD2 (6 bases). Germline CDR1 reads MDHEN; CDR2 reads SYDVKM. This CDR3 is 12 amino acids long. Trimming stripped 5 bases from V and 15 bases from J, with 17 bases between. This chain's CDR3 is CASSTRGGAVFF. The CDR3 DNA is TGTGCCAGCAGTACCCGAGGAGGGGCGGTGTTCTTC.